This T cell receptor beta chain came from a study of blood T cells in healthy people across ages. A sample-barcoded 5' primer and a J-beta primer mix were used in a second PCR of roughly 7 to 11 cycles. TCRdb passed the 5' RACE reads through MiXCR, listing each CDR3 protein once. The table shows some 1.4 million distinct CDR3 sequences, with approximately 38% occurring only once. From germline, CDR1 is SGHRS and CDR2 YFSETQ. The V end was cut by 0 bases, the J end by 4 bases, with 15 bases between. This CDR3 has 16 residues. The rearrangement joins TRBV5-1 to TRBJ2-3; a possible D gene is TRBD1 (5 bases). This sequence was found in a woman under 30 in good health. What was sequenced was blood. Here the CDR3 DNA reads TGCGCCAGCAGCTTGGGGGCAGGGTCTCTTTCAGATACGCAGTATTTT. Its protein product is CASSLGAGSLSDTQYF.